A single sample is the source of the 18 T cell receptor beta chains below, sequenced in a study of lymphopenia after photon versus proton radiotherapy. Profiled with immunoSEQ multiplex PCR; TCRdb holds only in-frame clones, not every one. The data contain approximately 80,000 clones, 83% of them seen just once; the ten biggest clones take up over 1.3%. The sequenced sample was peripheral blood, obtained from a patient treated with proton-based radiotherapy. These receptors originate from a man aged 55-75 years with pancreatic cancer.

This clone has only one observation. The V call is TRBV19, the J call TRBJ2-7; 9 nucleotides match TRBD1. This CDR3 contains 17 residues. CDR1 and CDR2 from the germline V gene are LNHDA and SQIVND (reference sequence). J was trimmed by 4 bases and V by 0 bases; bases with no gene match: 10. The CDR3 reads CASSIEGGTGLRYEQYF. Here the CDR3 DNA reads TGTGCCAGTAGTATAGAAGGGGGGACAGGGCTTAGGTACGAGCAGTACTTC.

This sequence joins TRBV19 and TRBJ2-6; D gene uncertain. The germline gives CDR1 LNHDA, CDR2 SQIVND (reference sequence). V was trimmed by 5 bases and J by 1 base, leaving 15 bases between them. CDR3 length equals 17 residues. CDR3 in amino acids: CASSPRTVRSGANVLTF. In DNA, the CDR3 is TGTGCCAGTAGTCCACGGACGGTGAGATCTGGGGCCAACGTCCTGACTTTC.

This chain links TRBV5-1 with TRBJ2-5; D unresolved. Per the germline V gene, CDR1 is SGHRS and CDR2 is YFSETQ. Trimming removed 2 bases at V and 5 bases at J, with 13 bases between. The CDR3 covers 14 residues. The DNA for the CDR3 is TGCGCCAGCAGCTTAACCTCACCCAGGGAGACCCAGTACTTC. Amino acid sequence: CASSLTSPRETQYF.

The chain employs TRBV5-1 and TRBJ2-1; D ambiguous. This CDR3 has 13 residues. The germline V gene has CDR1 SGHRS and CDR2 YFSETQ. The V end was cut by 0 bases, the J end by 6 bases, with 7 bases between. The CDR3 loop is CASSLAVGNEQFF. The CDR3 DNA sequence: TGCGCCAGCAGCTTGGCCGTGGGCAATGAGCAGTTCTTC.

This clone was detected once. The gene calls are TRBV15 and TRBJ2-1; 8 nucleotides match TRBD1. Germline V lookup: CDR1 LNHNV, CDR2 YYDKDF (reference sequence). The CDR3 is 17 amino acids. V was pared by 0 bases and J by 7 bases, with 11 bases of the junction left unmatched. The CDR3 DNA sequence: TGTGCCACCAGCAGAGATCTGTTCGGCAGGGGGCCTAATGAGCAGTTCTTC. This sequence encodes CATSRDLFGRGPNEQFF.

This chain joins TRBV19 and TRBJ2-3, with 9 bases that match TRBD2. Germline CDR1 LNHDA, CDR2 SQIVND (reference sequence). After removal of 4 bases from V and 3 bases from J, the junction contained 2 bases not matched to a gene. The CDR3 loop spans 14 amino acids. Here the CDR3 reads CASSTGLATDTQYF. CDR3 bases: TGTGCCAGTAGTACCGGACTAGCGACAGATACGCAGTATTTT.

The chain recombines TRBV6-5 with TRBJ2-7, with 7 positions matching TRBD1. The CDR3 consists of 13 residues. V was clipped by 0 bases and J by 7 bases; unmatched bases: 3. Germline V gene lookup returns CDR1 MNHEY and CDR2 SVGAGI. In nucleotides, the CDR3 is TGTGCCAGCAGTTACTCACAGGGGTATGAGCAGTACTTC. Protein sequence: CASSYSQGYEQYF.

V is TRBV21-1 and J is TRBJ2-3; TRBD1 is the table's D call, not checked against the DNA. TRBV21-1 is deemed a pseudogene. The CDR3 length is 18 residues. Written as DNA, the CDR3 is TGTGCCAGCAGCAAAGTCTTCCGTCAGGGGGCCAGCACAGATACGCAGTATTTT. It translates to CASSKVFRQGASTDTQYF.

The chain couples TRBV30 to TRBJ2-7; 12 nucleotides line up with TRBD2. CDR1 GTSNPN and CDR2 SVGIG come from the germline V gene (reference sequence). This CDR3 spans 16 amino acids. J gave up 3 bases and V 2 bases, and 8 bases lay outside the gene matches. This CDR3 reads CAWSHTELAGGYEQYF. The CDR3 DNA reads as TGTGCCTGGAGTCACACAGAACTAGCGGGAGGCTACGAGCAGTACTTC.

The rearrangement uses TRBV30 and TRBJ2-7; TRBD2 might be the D (6 bases). V shed 4 bases and J shed 3 bases, with 13 bases lying between them. This CDR3 has 13 residues. Per the germline V gene, CDR1 is GTSNPN and CDR2 is SVGIG (reference sequence). CDR3 amino acids: CAWKYGGNYEQYF. The CDR3 bases are TGTGCCTGGAAGTACGGAGGGAACTACGAGCAGTACTTC.

The chain uses TRBV28 and TRBJ2-1, with TRBD2 as a possible D gene (6 bases). The CDR3 has 16 residues. The germline CDR1 and CDR2 sequences are MDHEN and SYDVKM. The ends were cut back, 4 bases at V and 0 bases at J, with 13 bases in the middle. Here the CDR3 reads CASSSPGDPSYNEQFF. In nucleotides, the CDR3 is TGTGCCAGCAGTTCCCCGGGAGACCCCTCCTACAATGAGCAGTTCTTC.

The V call is TRBV29-1, the J call TRBJ2-1, with TRBD1 identical over 8 bases. There are 14 residues in the CDR3. Germline V gene data show CDR1 as SQVTM and CDR2 as ANQGSEA. V dropped 1 base and J dropped 6; count of bases not matched to a gene: 5. CDR3 residues: CSVEAGQGSNEQFF. The CDR3 DNA follows: TGCAGCGTTGAAGCCGGACAGGGCTCCAATGAGCAGTTCTTC.

This clone was picked up a small number of times. The genes are TRBV7-2 and TRBJ2-1; D is ambiguous. The CDR3 consists of 12 residues. V lost 5 bases and J 4 bases, leaving 6 bases between the germline ends. The V gene's germline CDR1 is SGHTA and CDR2 FQGNSA. CDR3 DNA: TGTGCCAGCAGCATGCGGTACAATGAGCAGTTCTTC. Residues: CASSMRYNEQFF.

The genes are TRBV7-8 and TRBJ1-5; 7 nucleotides line up with TRBD1. CDR3 length equals 15 residues. Germline V lookup: CDR1 SGHVS, CDR2 FQNEAQ. V dropped 2 bases and J dropped 4; count of bases not matched to a gene: 5. CDR3 amino acids: CASSLHGTVNQPQHF. The CDR3 DNA follows: TGTGCCAGCAGCTTACATGGGACAGTAAATCAGCCCCAGCATTTT.

The chain recombines TRBV5-6 with TRBJ2-2; D gene ambiguous. Looked up from germline, CDR1 is SGHDT and CDR2 is YYEEEE. The CDR3 runs to 15 residues. The V gene lost 0 bases and the J gene lost 0 bases, with 6 bases spanning the gap. In nucleotides, the CDR3 is TGTGCCAGCAGCTTGGCCACAGCGAACACCGGGGAGCTGTTTTTT. Amino acid sequence: CASSLATANTGELFF.

The CDR3 spells CAISGTGTLGNTIYF. The CDR3 DNA is TGTGCCATCAGTGGAACCGGGACGCTTGGAAACACCATATATTTT. The genes are TRBV10-3 and TRBJ1-3, with D tentatively TRBD1 (5 bases). The V gene's germline CDR1 is ENHRY and CDR2 SYGVKD. This CDR3 region has 15 residues. V lost 4 bases, J lost 3 bases, and 13 bases lay in between.

V and J are TRBV6-5 and TRBJ1-1; unclear D gene. Trimming stripped 2 bases from V and 5 bases from J, with 6 bases between. This CDR3 has 12 residues. CDR1 and CDR2 from the germline V gene are MNHEY and SVGAGI. The CDR3 region is CASSYPQTEAFF. The CDR3 region has the DNA TGTGCCAGCAGTTACCCGCAAACTGAAGCTTTCTTT.

The rearrangement joins TRBV28 to TRBJ2-2; D gene uncertain. The CDR3 loop spans 15 amino acids. Trimming left V 2 bases short and J 0 bases short, with 7 bases between. Germline V CDR1 and CDR2: MDHEN, SYDVKM. DNA for the CDR3: TGTGCCAGCAGTTTAGGCGGATCGAACACCGGGGAGCTGTTTTTT. Protein: CASSLGGSNTGELFF. Using reference TRBV28 and TRBJ2-2 for the parts outside the CDR3, the full variable domain is DVKVTQSSRYLVKRTGEKVFLECVQDMDHENMFWYRQDPGLGLRLIYFSYDVKMKEKGDIPEGYSVSREKKERFSLILESASTNQTSMYLCASSLGGSNTGELFFGEGSRLTVL.